This T cell receptor (beta chain) was recorded in a study of T cells in Graves' hyperthyroidism and ophthalmopathy. Across the whole study: Peripheral blood sampling occurred at initial diagnosis, before any treatment. Whole-study results and caveats: Blood also held most thyroid clonotypes expanded beyond 0.001. Patients with ophthalmopathy were separated from those with stable hyperthyroidism by a 13 V-J model. Ophthalmopathy prediction by the model preceded onset by a median about 6.8 months.

V shed 5 bases, J shed 0 bases, and the junction held 6 bases outside the gene matches. Per the germline V gene, CDR1 is SGHVS and CDR2 is FQNEAQ. The CDR3 length is 16 residues. This clonotype was recorded many times. Its antigen is still unknown. TCR beta CDR3 sequences were amplified from RNA transcripts. Using the HTBI primer set, a first-round RT-PCR was run on the TCR CDR3. TCRdb ran MiXCR on the multiplex PCR reads and lists one entry per CDR3 protein. Among 300,000 to 450,000 distinct CDR3 sequences listed, approximately 13% were seen once. The sample was blood. This receptor was identified in a young woman with Graves' hyperthyroidism. The rearrangement uses TRBV7-8 and TRBJ2-5; 10 nucleotides match TRBD2. The CDR3 region has the DNA TGTGCCAGCAGCGCAACTAGCGGGGCCTACCAAGAGACCCAGTACTTC. Its translation is CASSATSGAYQETQYF.